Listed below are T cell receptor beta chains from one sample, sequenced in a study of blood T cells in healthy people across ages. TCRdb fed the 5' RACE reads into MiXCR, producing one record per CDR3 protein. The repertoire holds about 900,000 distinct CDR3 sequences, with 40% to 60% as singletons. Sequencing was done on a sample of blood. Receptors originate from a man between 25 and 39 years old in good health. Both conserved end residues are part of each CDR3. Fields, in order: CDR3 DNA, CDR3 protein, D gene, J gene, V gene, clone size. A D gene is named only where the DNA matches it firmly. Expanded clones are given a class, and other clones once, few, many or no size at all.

CDR3nt: TGTGCCATCAGTGAGTCCTGGGGACAGGGTGGTTCTGGGGCCAACGTCCTGACTTTC
CDR3aa: CAISESWGQGGSGANVLTF
d_gene: TRBD1
j_gene: TRBJ2-6
v_gene: TRBV10-3
abundance: once

CDR3nt: TGTGCCGGCAGCTTAGTAACGGGATTAGAGACCCAGTACTTC
CDR3aa: CAGSLVTGLETQYF
d_gene: .
j_gene: TRBJ2-5
v_gene: TRBV7-9
abundance: .

CDR3nt: TGTGCCAGCTCACCACCGGAAGGGGGAGGCTATGGCTACACCTTC
CDR3aa: CASSPPEGGGYGYTF
d_gene: .
j_gene: TRBJ1-2
v_gene: TRBV18
abundance: .

CDR3nt: TGTGCCAGCAGCGTAGCTAGCGGGGCCAATGAGCAGTTCTTC
CDR3aa: CASSVASGANEQFF
d_gene: TRBD2
j_gene: TRBJ2-1
v_gene: TRBV9
abundance: many

CDR3nt: TGTGCCAGCAGCGAAAGGTCAAGGACAGCTTTCTTT
CDR3aa: CASSERSRTAFF
d_gene: .
j_gene: TRBJ1-1
v_gene: TRBV7-2
abundance: .

CDR3nt: TGTGCCATCGGACTAGCGGGGGGGCACAATGAGCAGTTCTTC
CDR3aa: CAIGLAGGHNEQFF
d_gene: TRBD2
j_gene: TRBJ2-1
v_gene: TRBV10-3
abundance: .

CDR3nt: TGCGCCAGCAGTGGGTCTCCGGCGGGGGGGCAGGACATTCAGTACTTC
CDR3aa: CASSGSPAGGQDIQYF
d_gene: TRBD2
j_gene: TRBJ2-4
v_gene: TRBV10-2
abundance: .

CDR3nt: TGTGCCAGCAGCCCCGTTGAAAGGGGGGCATACACCGGGGAGCTGTTTTTT
CDR3aa: CASSPVERGAYTGELFF
d_gene: .
j_gene: TRBJ2-2
v_gene: TRBV6-2/TRBV6-3
abundance: .

CDR3nt: TGTGCCAGCAGCGGGGGACTGACGAGCTACGAGCAGTACTTC
CDR3aa: CASSGGLTSYEQYF
d_gene: .
j_gene: TRBJ2-7
v_gene: TRBV9
abundance: many

CDR3nt: TGCGCCAGCAGCCAAGTGACGGGGAGGGAAAAACTGTTTTTT
CDR3aa: CASSQVTGREKLFF
d_gene: .
j_gene: TRBJ1-4
v_gene: TRBV4-3
abundance: .

CDR3nt: TGTGCCAGCAGTTTCTCCAGCGGGGACACAGATACGCAGTATTTT
CDR3aa: CASSFSSGDTDTQYF
d_gene: TRBD2
j_gene: TRBJ2-3
v_gene: TRBV12-3/TRBV12-4
abundance: .

CDR3nt: TGTACCAGCAGTATCGTTCCATTGGCTGGGGCCCAGTACTTC
CDR3aa: CTSSIVPLAGAQYF
d_gene: .
j_gene: TRBJ2-7
v_gene: TRBV6-5
abundance: .

CDR3nt: TGTGCCAGCAACAGGGACAGTCAGCCCCGTGTCCTGACTTTC
CDR3aa: CASNRDSQPRVLTF
d_gene: TRBD1
j_gene: TRBJ2-6
v_gene: TRBV6-5
abundance: .

CDR3nt: TGCAGTGCTAGTCGCGGGGGGGCTTTTTACGAGCAGTTCTTC
CDR3aa: CSASRGGAFYEQFF
d_gene: TRBD2
j_gene: TRBJ2-1
v_gene: TRBV20-1
abundance: few

CDR3nt: TGTGCCAGCAAAGACGACGCCGGCTACGAGCAGTACTTC
CDR3aa: CASKDDAGYEQYF
d_gene: .
j_gene: TRBJ2-7
v_gene: TRBV12-3/TRBV12-4
abundance: .

CDR3nt: TGCAGCGTTCTGCCGGGACAGGGCACAGATACGCAGTATTTT
CDR3aa: CSVLPGQGTDTQYF
d_gene: TRBD1
j_gene: TRBJ2-3
v_gene: TRBV29-1
abundance: few

CDR3nt: TGTGCCAGCACCCTTTCGGGGGGGCGAAGCGTGGCTTTCTTT
CDR3aa: CASTLSGGRSVAFF
d_gene: .
j_gene: TRBJ1-1
v_gene: TRBV27
abundance: .

CDR3nt: TGCAGTGCTACTGCCGGGGTAGATACGCAGTATTTT
CDR3aa: CSATAGVDTQYF
d_gene: .
j_gene: TRBJ2-3
v_gene: TRBV20-1
abundance: .

CDR3nt: TGTGCCAGCAGCCCAGGAAAAACAGGAGTCGGGCAGTACTTC
CDR3aa: CASSPGKTGVGQYF
d_gene: .
j_gene: TRBJ2-7
v_gene: TRBV3-1
abundance: once

CDR3nt: TGTGCCAGCAGTTACACCCGGACAGGGGATCAGCCCCAGCATTTT
CDR3aa: CASSYTRTGDQPQHF
d_gene: TRBD1
j_gene: TRBJ1-5
v_gene: TRBV6-6
abundance: .

CDR3nt: TGTGCCAGCAGTTTAAGGACAGGTTATTCACCCCTCCACTTT
CDR3aa: CASSLRTGYSPLHF
d_gene: TRBD1
j_gene: TRBJ1-6
v_gene: TRBV27
abundance: .

CDR3nt: TGTGCCAGCAGGAACGGGAGGGGATCCTACGAGCAGTACTTC
CDR3aa: CASRNGRGSYEQYF
d_gene: TRBD2
j_gene: TRBJ2-7
v_gene: TRBV2
abundance: .

CDR3nt: TGTGCCAGCAGTCAATCCTTACCCAGGAAGGGGGACCTATCCTACAATGAGCAGTTCTTC
CDR3aa: CASSQSLPRKGDLSYNEQFF
d_gene: .
j_gene: TRBJ2-1
v_gene: TRBV27
abundance: .

CDR3nt: TGTGCCATCACGGGACAGGGGGCCCACGAGCAGTACTTC
CDR3aa: CAITGQGAHEQYF
d_gene: TRBD1
j_gene: TRBJ2-7
v_gene: TRBV10-3
abundance: .